These T cell receptor beta chains were read from a single sample in a study of blood T cell repertoires in COVID-19. Repertoires were generated with immunoSEQ multiplex PCR, while TCRdb's copy carries only in-frame clones and drops some. The sample comprises more than 110,000 clones, approximately 90% of which are singletons, and around 3.2% rests with the top ten. Material: peripheral blood. These receptors were taken from a man between 60 and 70 years old with active or convalescent COVID-19. Both conserved end residues are part of each CDR3. The D gene is left open where the match is weak. The size field is filled for only some rows; it gives once, few, many or a size class.

TRBV27	-	17	-	TRBJ2-3	CASSTWPPGERTDTQYF	TGTGCCAGCAGCACTTGGCCCCCAGGGGAGCGCACAGATACGCAGTATTTT
TRBV24-1	-	16	TRBD1	TRBJ2-6	CATSSQGWGGANVLTF	TGTGCCACCAGTTCACAGGGGTGGGGAGGGGCCAACGTCCTGACTTTC
TRBV7-2	once	17	TRBD2	TRBJ2-1	CASSPALTSGKSDEQFF	TGTGCCAGCAGCCCTGCCCTGACTAGCGGGAAATCAGATGAGCAGTTCTTC
TRBV7-2	once	14	-	TRBJ1-2	CASIPAGANYGYTF	TGTGCCAGCATACCGGCAGGGGCAAACTATGGCTACACCTTC
TRBV27	-	12	-	TRBJ1-5	CASSNTRQPQHF	TGTGCCAGCAGCAACACGAGGCAGCCCCAGCATTTT
TRBV5-1	-	14	-	TRBJ2-7	CASSTQGSSYEQYF	TGCGCCAGCAGTACGCAGGGAAGCTCCTACGAGCAGTACTTC
TRBV6-6	-	15	-	TRBJ1-4	CASSYSSQGSEKLFF	TGTGCCAGCAGTTACTCGAGTCAGGGAAGTGAAAAACTGTTTTTT
TRBV7-8	-	18	TRBD2	TRBJ2-7	CASSSSLAGGSRHYEQYF	TGTGCCAGCAGCTCGTCACTAGCGGGAGGGTCGCGGCACTACGAGCAGTACTTC
TRBV24-1	-	14	TRBD1	TRBJ2-7	CATSDSTGFYEQYF	TGTGCCACCAGTGATTCGACAGGGTTCTACGAGCAGTACTTC
TRBV27	-	16	TRBD1	TRBJ1-1	CASSWGQGAGNTEAFF	TGTGCCAGCAGTTGGGGACAGGGGGCGGGAAACACTGAAGCTTTCTTT
TRBV7-2	-	15	-	TRBJ2-3	CASSLVSGMTDTQYF	TGTGCCAGCAGCTTAGTGTCCGGGATGACAGATACGCAGTATTTT
TRBV29-1	few	15	-	TRBJ2-3	CSVDSGSGMADTQYF	TGCAGCGTTGACTCGGGGAGCGGTATGGCAGATACGCAGTATTTT
TRBV4-2	-	14	TRBD1	TRBJ1-1	CASRYRQGRSEAFF	TGTGCCAGCAGGTATCGACAGGGTAGATCTGAAGCTTTCTTT
TRBV2	-	13	TRBD1	TRBJ1-4	CASGQGEDEKLFF	TGTGCCAGCGGACAGGGCGAGGATGAAAAACTGTTTTTT
TRBV5-6	-	14	-	TRBJ2-1	CASSFDSSYNEQFF	TGTGCCAGCAGCTTCGACAGCTCCTACAATGAGCAGTTCTTC
TRBV18	-	16	TRBD1	TRBJ1-3	CASSPTGQGDGNTIYF	TGTGCCAGCTCACCTACGGGACAGGGGGACGGAAACACCATATATTTT
TRBV7-9	-	15	-	TRBJ1-4	CASSSTGTTNEKLFF	TGTGCCAGCAGCTCTACAGGGACAACTAATGAAAAACTGTTTTTT
TRBV7-8	-	16	TRBD1	TRBJ1-2	CASSDLGTGGDYGYTF	TGTGCCAGCAGCGACCTCGGGACAGGGGGCGACTATGGCTACACCTTC
TRBV28	once	16	-	TRBJ1-1	CASSLGGAPLNTEAFF	TGTGCCAGCAGTTTGGGAGGGGCGCCTCTGAACACTGAAGCTTTCTTT
TRBV10-3	once	14	TRBD1	TRBJ1-2	CAIRGQGEDNGYTF	TGTGCCATCAGGGGACAGGGGGAAGATAATGGCTACACCTTC
TRBV6-2/TRBV6-3	-	15	-	TRBJ1-5	CASSYGRGRSQPQHF	TGTGCCAGCAGTTACGGGAGGGGACGGAGTCAGCCCCAGCATTTT
TRBV7-8	-	15	TRBD2	TRBJ2-3	CASSLRRGGPNTQYF	TGTGCCAGCAGCTTAAGGCGGGGGGGCCCAAATACGCAGTATTTT
TRBV5-8	-	13	-	TRBJ1-1	CASSLAQNTEAFF	TGTGCCAGCAGCCTGGCACAGAACACTGAAGCTTTCTTT
TRBV5-4	-	14	TRBD1	TRBJ1-1	CASTLRQGDTEAFF	TGTGCCAGCACCCTACGACAGGGCGACACTGAAGCTTTCTTT
TRBV12-5	-	15	-	TRBJ2-5	CASGLVGGAEETQYF	TGTGCTAGTGGTTTGGTTGGCGGGGCAGAAGAGACCCAGTACTTC
TRBV6-5	once	14	-	TRBJ2-2	CASKRQVRTGELFF	TGTGCCAGCAAGAGACAGGTTCGGACCGGGGAGCTGTTTTTT
TRBV7-2	-	17	-	TRBJ1-3	CASSLFPSGRGGNTIYF	TGTGCCAGCAGCTTATTCCCCTCGGGCAGGGGTGGAAACACCATATATTTT
TRBV18	-	15	-	TRBJ2-6	CASSSTASGANVLTF	TGTGCCAGCTCATCGACAGCCTCTGGGGCCAACGTCCTGACTTTC
TRBV27	-	15	TRBD2	TRBJ2-1	CASSLTGLAVNEQFF	TGTGCCAGCAGCCTTACGGGACTAGCGGTGAATGAGCAGTTCTTC
TRBV12-3/TRBV12-4	-	11	-	TRBJ1-1	CASSSQGKAVF	TGTGCCAGCAGCTCCCAGGGAAAGGCGGTCTTT
TRBV28	-	14	TRBD1	TRBJ1-4	CASSSLDRAEKLFF	TGTGCCAGCAGTTCTTTAGACAGGGCCGAAAAACTGTTTTTT
TRBV6-5	-	12	-	TRBJ1-1	CASQGWSTEAFF	TGTGCCAGCCAGGGGTGGAGCACTGAAGCTTTCTTT
TRBV7-7	-	14	TRBD1	TRBJ2-2	CASSLGQGDEELFF	TGTGCTAGCAGCTTAGGACAGGGAGATGAGGAGCTGTTTTTT
TRBV18	once	14	TRBD1	TRBJ1-1	CASSQGQGNTEAFF	TGTGCCAGCTCACAAGGACAGGGGAACACTGAAGCTTTCTTT
TRBV2	-	15	-	TRBJ2-5	CASSAFRGVQETQYF	TGTGCCAGCAGCGCCTTTCGGGGAGTACAAGAGACCCAGTACTTC
TRBV5-5	-	16	-	TRBJ1-2	CASSSTPTAWGDGHTF	TGTGCCAGCAGCTCTACCCCCACTGCGTGGGGGGATGGCCACACCTTC
TRBV28	-	13	-	TRBJ1-4	CASSDQQYAKLFF	TGTGCCAGCAGCGACCAACAGTACGCAAAACTGTTTTTT
TRBV18	-	15	-	TRBJ2-2	CASSRTGLNTGELFF	TGTGCCAGCTCACGCACAGGGTTGAACACCGGGGAGCTGTTTTTT
TRBV4-2	-	16	-	TRBJ1-3	CASSRTTGSSGNTIYF	TGTGCCAGCAGCCGTACCACAGGGAGCTCTGGAAACACCATATATTTT
TRBV9	-	12	-	TRBJ1-6	CASSDNNSPLHF	TGTGCCAGCAGCGACAATAATTCACCCCTCCACTTT
TRBV19	-	14	-	TRBJ1-5	CASSPQQGNQPQHF	TGTGCCAGTAGCCCCCAACAGGGAAATCAGCCCCAGCATTTT
TRBV28	-	17	TRBD2	TRBJ2-1	CASKTPLLAGQRNEQFF	TGTGCCAGCAAAACACCCCTATTAGCGGGGCAAAGGAATGAGCAGTTCTTC
TRBV5-6	-	13	-	TRBJ2-7	CASSLAYSYEQYF	TGTGCCAGCAGCTTGGCCTACTCCTACGAGCAGTACTTC
TRBV3-1/TRBV3-2	-	15	-	TRBJ2-4	CASSQRTSRGDIQYF	TGTGCCAGCAGCCAACGGACTAGCAGGGGGGACATTCAGTACTTC
TRBV13	-	17	-	TRBJ2-1	CASSPWTRGGSYNEQFF	TGTGCCAGCAGCCCTTGGACTAGGGGGGGCTCCTACAATGAGCAGTTCTTC
TRBV14	-	16	TRBD1	TRBJ2-7	CASSQLSGDRGYEQYF	TGTGCCAGCAGCCAGCTCTCCGGGGACAGGGGTTACGAGCAGTACTTC
TRBV7-2	-	12	-	TRBJ2-4	CASSLPGNIQYF	TGTGCCAGCAGCCTTCCCGGGAACATTCAGTACTTC
TRBV5-1	-	20	-	TRBJ2-2	CASSLVSSGLARRDTGELFF	TGCGCCAGCAGCTTGGTATCCAGCGGTCTAGCTAGACGGGACACCGGGGAGCTGTTTTTT
TRBV6-2/TRBV6-3	-	15	-	TRBJ2-5	CASSYSIGGSETQYF	TGTGCCAGCAGTTACTCGATCGGCGGCTCGGAGACCCAGTACTTC
TRBV6-4	-	14	TRBD1	TRBJ2-7	CASSEQEGAREQYF	TGTGCCAGCAGTGAACAAGAGGGGGCGCGAGAGCAGTACTTC
TRBV11-2	-	15	TRBD1	TRBJ1-6	CASSLIQGANSPLHF	TGTGCCAGCAGCCTGATACAGGGGGCCAATTCACCCCTCCACTTT
TRBV27	-	13	TRBD1	TRBJ1-1	CASSFRGLSEAFF	TGTGCCAGCAGTTTCAGGGGGCTATCTGAAGCTTTCTTT
TRBV6-6	-	15	-	TRBJ1-5	CASTKGGRASQPQHF	TGTGCCAGCACCAAGGGAGGCAGGGCCAGTCAGCCCCAGCATTTT
TRBV6-4	-	18	-	TRBJ1-2	CASSARKWTAPMLNGYTF	TGTGCCAGCAGTGCACGGAAATGGACAGCCCCCATGCTTAATGGCTACACCTTC